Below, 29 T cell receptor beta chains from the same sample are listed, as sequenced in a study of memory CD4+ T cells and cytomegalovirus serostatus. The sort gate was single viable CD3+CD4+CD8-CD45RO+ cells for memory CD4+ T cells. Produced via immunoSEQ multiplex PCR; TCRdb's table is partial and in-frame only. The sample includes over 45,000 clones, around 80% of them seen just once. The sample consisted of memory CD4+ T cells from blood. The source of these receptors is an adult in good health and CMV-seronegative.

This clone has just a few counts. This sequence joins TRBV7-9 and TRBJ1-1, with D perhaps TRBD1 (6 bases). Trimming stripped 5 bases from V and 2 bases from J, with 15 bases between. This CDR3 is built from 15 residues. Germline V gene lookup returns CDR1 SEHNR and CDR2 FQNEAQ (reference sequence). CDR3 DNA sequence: TGTGCCAGCAGCGGAAGGGGGGGACAAAACACTGAAGCTTTCTTT. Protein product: CASSGRGGQNTEAFF.

In DNA, the CDR3 is TGTGCCAGCTCCCTGGAAGGTAGCAGTTTCTACACCTTC. The encoded protein is CASSLEGSSFYTF. J is TRBJ1-2 and V is TRBV18; D is ambiguous. V shed 6 bases and J shed 10 bases, with 18 bases lying between them. From germline, CDR1 is KGHSH and CDR2 LQKENI. This CDR3 spans 13 amino acids.

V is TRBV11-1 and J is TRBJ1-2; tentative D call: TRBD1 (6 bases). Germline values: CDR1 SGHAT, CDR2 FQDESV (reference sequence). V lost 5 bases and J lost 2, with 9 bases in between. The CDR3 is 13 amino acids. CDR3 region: CASSQGQNYGYTF. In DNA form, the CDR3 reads TGTGCCAGCAGCCAGGGGCAGAACTATGGCTACACCTTC.

The CDR3 here is CASSQQPGQGDTGELFF. The DNA for the CDR3 is TGCGCCAGCAGCCAACAACCGGGACAGGGTGACACCGGGGAGCTGTTTTTT. The chain links TRBV4-3 to TRBJ2-2, with 9 bases lining up with TRBD1. J gave up 3 bases and V 2 bases, and 7 bases lay outside the gene matches. Germline assignment: CDR1 LGHNA and CDR2 YSLEER. The CDR3 loop spans 17 amino acids.

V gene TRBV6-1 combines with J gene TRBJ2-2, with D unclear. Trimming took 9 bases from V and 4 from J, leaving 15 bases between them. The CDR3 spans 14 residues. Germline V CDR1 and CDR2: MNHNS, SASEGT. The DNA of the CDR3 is TGTGCCAGTGCCTGGCCGCCGGGCACCGGGGAGCTGTTTTTT. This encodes CASAWPPGTGELFF.

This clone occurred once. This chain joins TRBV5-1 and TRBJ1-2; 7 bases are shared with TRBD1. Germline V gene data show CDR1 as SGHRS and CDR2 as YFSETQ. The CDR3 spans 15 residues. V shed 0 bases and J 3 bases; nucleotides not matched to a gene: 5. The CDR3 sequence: CASSLVRGEDYGYTF. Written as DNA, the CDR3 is TGCGCCAGCAGCTTGGTCAGGGGGGAGGACTATGGCTACACCTTC.

Written as DNA, the CDR3 is TGTGCCTGGAGTCCCCAGAAGTTTTATGGCTACACCTTC. It yields the protein CAWSPQKFYGYTF. This sequence joins TRBV30 and TRBJ1-2, with D unresolved. CDR1 and CDR2 from the germline V gene are GTSNPN and SVGIG (reference sequence). Trimming stripped 2 bases from V and 5 bases from J, with 12 bases between. The CDR3 has 13 residues.

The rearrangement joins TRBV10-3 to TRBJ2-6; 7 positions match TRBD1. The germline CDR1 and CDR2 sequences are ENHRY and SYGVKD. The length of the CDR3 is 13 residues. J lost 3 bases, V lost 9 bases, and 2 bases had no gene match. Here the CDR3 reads CAITGDGANVLTF. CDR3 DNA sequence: TGTGCCATTACAGGGGATGGGGCCAACGTCCTGACTTTC.

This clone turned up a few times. DNA for the CDR3: TGCGCCAGCAGCCCGGCGACAGGGGGGTCAAATTCACCCCTCCACTTT. It translates to CASSPATGGSNSPLHF. The V gene is TRBV5-1, the J gene TRBJ1-6; 9 bases align to TRBD1. Trimming took 4 bases from V and 7 from J; bases not matched to a gene: 9. The CDR3 runs to 16 residues. Germline V lookup: CDR1 SGHRS, CDR2 YFSETQ. Based on the CDR3 plus reference TRBV5-1 and TRBJ1-6, the full variable domain is KAGVTQTPRYLIKTRGQQVTLSCSPISGHRSVSWYQQTPGQGLQFLFEYFSETQRNKGNFPGRFSGRQFSNSRSEMNVSTLELGDSALYLCASSPATGGSNSPLHFGNGTRLTVT.

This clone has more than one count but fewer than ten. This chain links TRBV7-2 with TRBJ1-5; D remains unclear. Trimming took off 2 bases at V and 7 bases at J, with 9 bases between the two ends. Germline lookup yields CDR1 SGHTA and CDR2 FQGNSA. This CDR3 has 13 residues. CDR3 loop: CASSLRVEQPQHF. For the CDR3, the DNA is TGTGCCAGCAGCTTAAGGGTAGAACAGCCCCAGCATTTT.

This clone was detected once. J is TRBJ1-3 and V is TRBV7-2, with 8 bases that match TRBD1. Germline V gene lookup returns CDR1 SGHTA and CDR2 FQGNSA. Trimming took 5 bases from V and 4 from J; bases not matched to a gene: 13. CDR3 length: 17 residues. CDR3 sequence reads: CASSLLPTGESGNTIYF. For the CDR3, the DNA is TGTGCCAGCAGCCTTCTACCGACAGGGGAGTCCGGAAACACCATATATTTT.

The CDR3 DNA sequence: TGTGCCAGCAGCACCAGACTGGGAAGCGGGGGCTACACCTTC. Residues: CASSTRLGSGGYTF. J is TRBJ1-2 and V is TRBV7-2, with no clear D. Germline-derived CDR1 and CDR2 are SGHTA and FQGNSA. V was cut by 5 bases and J by 8 bases, with 18 bases left in between. This CDR3 has 14 amino acids.

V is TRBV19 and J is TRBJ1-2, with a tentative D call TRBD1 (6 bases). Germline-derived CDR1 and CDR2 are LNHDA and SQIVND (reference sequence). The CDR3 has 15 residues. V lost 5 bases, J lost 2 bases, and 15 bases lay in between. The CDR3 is CASSSPRTVNYGYTF. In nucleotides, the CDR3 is TGTGCCAGTAGTTCCCCCCGGACAGTAAACTATGGCTACACCTTC.

Written as DNA, the CDR3 is TGTGCCAGCAGCTTGGTTGTTTCCTCTGAGCAGTTCTTC. Its protein is CASSLVVSSEQFF. V is TRBV5-5 and J is TRBJ2-1; the D is unclear. The germline gives CDR1 SGHKS, CDR2 YYEKEE (reference sequence). This CDR3 contains 13 residues. V dropped 0 bases and J dropped 9 bases, with 10 bases sitting between them. Together with reference TRBV5-5 and TRBJ2-1, the CDR3 gives the full variable domain: DAGVTQSPTHLIKTRGQQVTLRCSPISGHKSVSWYQQVLGQGPQFIFQYYEKEERGRGNFPDRFSARQFPNYSSELNVNALLLGDSALYLCASSLVVSSEQFFGPGTRLTVL.

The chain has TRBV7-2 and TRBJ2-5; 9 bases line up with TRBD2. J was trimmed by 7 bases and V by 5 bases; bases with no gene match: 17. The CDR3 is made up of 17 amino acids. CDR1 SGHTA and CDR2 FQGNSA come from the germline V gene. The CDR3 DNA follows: TGTGCCAGCAGCCCCCAGGGAGGGACTAGCTTTTCGGGGACCCAGTACTTC. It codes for CASSPQGGTSFSGTQYF.

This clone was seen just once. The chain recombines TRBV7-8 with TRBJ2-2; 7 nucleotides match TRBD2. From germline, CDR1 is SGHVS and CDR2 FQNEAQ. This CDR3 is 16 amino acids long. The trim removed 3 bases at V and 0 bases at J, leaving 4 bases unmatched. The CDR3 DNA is TGTGCCAGCAGCTTTTTCGGGGGGTCGAACACCGGGGAGCTGTTTTTT. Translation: CASSFFGGSNTGELFF.

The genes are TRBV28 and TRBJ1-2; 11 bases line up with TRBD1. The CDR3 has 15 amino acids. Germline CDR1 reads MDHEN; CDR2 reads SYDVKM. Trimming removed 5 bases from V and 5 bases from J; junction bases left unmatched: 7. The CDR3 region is CASSVGQGAEYGYTF. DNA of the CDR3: TGTGCCAGCAGTGTAGGACAGGGGGCGGAGTATGGCTACACCTTC.

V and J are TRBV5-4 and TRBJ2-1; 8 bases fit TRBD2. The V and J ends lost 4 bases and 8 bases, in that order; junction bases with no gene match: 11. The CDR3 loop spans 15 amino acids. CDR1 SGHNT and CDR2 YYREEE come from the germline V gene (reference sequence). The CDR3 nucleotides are TGTGCCAGCAGCCGACGGGGGGGCGGGGGTGATGAGCAGTTCTTC. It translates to CASSRRGGGGDEQFF.

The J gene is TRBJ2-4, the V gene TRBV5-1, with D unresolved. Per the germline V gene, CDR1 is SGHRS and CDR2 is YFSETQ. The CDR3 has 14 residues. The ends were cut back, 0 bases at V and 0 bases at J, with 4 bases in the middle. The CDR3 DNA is TGCGCCAGCAGCTTGGACCCAGCCAAAAACATTCAGTACTTC. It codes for CASSLDPAKNIQYF.

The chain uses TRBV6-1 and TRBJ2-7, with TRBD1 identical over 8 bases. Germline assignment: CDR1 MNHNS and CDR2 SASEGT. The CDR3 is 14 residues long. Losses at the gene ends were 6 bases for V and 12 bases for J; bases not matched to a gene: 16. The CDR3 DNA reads TGTGCCAGCAGCCTTTTGCAGGGGGCAACCGGTACGTACTTC. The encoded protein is CASSLLQGATGTYF.

The CDR3 DNA sequence: TGTGCCAGCAGCTCTACTGGGATAGCCCAGCATTTT. This codes for CASSSTGIAQHF. The chain couples TRBV7-9 to TRBJ1-5; D unresolved. V was trimmed by 4 bases and J by 11 bases, leaving 12 bases between them. The CDR3 sequence is 12 residues long. Germline V gene data show CDR1 as SEHNR and CDR2 as FQNEAQ (reference sequence).

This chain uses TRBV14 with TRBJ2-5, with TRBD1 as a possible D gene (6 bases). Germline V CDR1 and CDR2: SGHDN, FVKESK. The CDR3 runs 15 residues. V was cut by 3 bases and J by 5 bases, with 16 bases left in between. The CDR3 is CASSQTLGRGETQYF. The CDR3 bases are TGTGCCAGCAGCCAGACCCTAGGCAGGGGTGAGACCCAGTACTTC.

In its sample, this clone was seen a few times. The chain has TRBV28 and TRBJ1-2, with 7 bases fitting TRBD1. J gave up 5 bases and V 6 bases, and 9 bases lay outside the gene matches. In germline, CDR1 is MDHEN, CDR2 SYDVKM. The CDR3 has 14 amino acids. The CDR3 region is CASREGARDYGYTF. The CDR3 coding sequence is TGTGCCAGCAGGGAGGGGGCGCGGGATTATGGCTACACCTTC.

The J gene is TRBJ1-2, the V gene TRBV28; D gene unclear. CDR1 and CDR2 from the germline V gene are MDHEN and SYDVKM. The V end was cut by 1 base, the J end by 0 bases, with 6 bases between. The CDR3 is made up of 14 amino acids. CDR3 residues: CASSLYPSNYGYTF. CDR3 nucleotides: TGTGCCAGCAGTTTATATCCATCTAACTATGGCTACACCTTC.

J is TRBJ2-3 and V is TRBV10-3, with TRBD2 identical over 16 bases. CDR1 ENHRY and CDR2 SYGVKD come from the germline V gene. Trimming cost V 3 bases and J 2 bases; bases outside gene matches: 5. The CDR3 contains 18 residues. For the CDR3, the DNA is TGTGCCATCAGTGAAGGGACTAGCGGGGGGGTGAACACAGATACGCAGTATTTT. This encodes CAISEGTSGGVNTDTQYF.

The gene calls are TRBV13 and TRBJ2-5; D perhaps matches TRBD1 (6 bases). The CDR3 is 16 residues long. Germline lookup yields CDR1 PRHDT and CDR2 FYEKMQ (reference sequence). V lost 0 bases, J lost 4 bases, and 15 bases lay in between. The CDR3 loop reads CASSLGLRGGLETQYF. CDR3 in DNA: TGTGCCAGCAGCTTAGGCCTCAGGGGCGGACTAGAGACCCAGTACTTC. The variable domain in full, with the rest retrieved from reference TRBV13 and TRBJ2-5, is AAGVIQSPRHLIKEKRETATLKCYPIPRHDTVYWYQQGPGQDPQFLISFYEKMQSDKGSIPDRFSAQQFSDYHSELNMSSLELGDSALYFCASSLGLRGGLETQYFGPGTRLLVL.

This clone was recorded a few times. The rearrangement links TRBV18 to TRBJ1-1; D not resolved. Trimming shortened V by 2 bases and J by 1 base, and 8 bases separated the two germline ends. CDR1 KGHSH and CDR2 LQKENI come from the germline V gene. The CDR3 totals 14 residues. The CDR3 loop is CASSPVLPNTEAFF. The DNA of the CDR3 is TGTGCCAGCTCACCAGTCCTACCGAACACTGAAGCTTTCTTT.

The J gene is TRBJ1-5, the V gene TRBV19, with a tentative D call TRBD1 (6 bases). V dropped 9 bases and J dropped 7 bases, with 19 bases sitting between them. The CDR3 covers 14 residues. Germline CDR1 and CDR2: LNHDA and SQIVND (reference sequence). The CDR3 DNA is TGTGCCAGCCGACTCGGGGGGGGCGCGCAGCCCCAGCATTTT. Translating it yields CASRLGGGAQPQHF.

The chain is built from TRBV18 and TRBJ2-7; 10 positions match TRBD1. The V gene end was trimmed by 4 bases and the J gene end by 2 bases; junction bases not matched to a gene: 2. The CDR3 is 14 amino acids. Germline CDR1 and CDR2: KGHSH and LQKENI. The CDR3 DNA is TGTGCCAGCTCACGGACAGGGGGAACCTACGAGCAGTACTTC. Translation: CASSRTGGTYEQYF.